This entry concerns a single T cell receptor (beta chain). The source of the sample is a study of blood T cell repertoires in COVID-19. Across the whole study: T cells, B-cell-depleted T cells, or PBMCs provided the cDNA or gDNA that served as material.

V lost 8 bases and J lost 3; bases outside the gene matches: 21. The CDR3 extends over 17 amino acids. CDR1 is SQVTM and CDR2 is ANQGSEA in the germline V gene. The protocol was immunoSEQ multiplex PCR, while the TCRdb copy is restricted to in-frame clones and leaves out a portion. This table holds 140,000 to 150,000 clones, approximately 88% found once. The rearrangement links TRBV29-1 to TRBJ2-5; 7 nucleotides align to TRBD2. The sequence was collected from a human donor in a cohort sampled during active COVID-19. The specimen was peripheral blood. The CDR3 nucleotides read TGCAGCTTTGTACCAGCGGGAACGGGAGAGGTCGAAGAGACCCAGTACTTC. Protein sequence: CSFVPAGTGEVEETQYF. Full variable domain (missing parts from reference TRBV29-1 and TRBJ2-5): SAVISQKPSRDICQRGTSLTIQCQVDSQVTMMFWYRQQPGQSLTLIATANQGSEATYESGFVIDKFPISRPNLTFSTLTVSNMSPEDSSIYLCSFVPAGTGEVEETQYFGPGTRLLVL.